This T cell receptor (beta chain) derives from a study of T-cell reconstitution after alpha-beta-depleted transplantation in children. This clonotype was seen a handful of times. The TCRbeta library incorporated unique molecular identifiers. Each CDR3 protein is one row after TCRdb ran MiXCR on the PCR reads. Of 450,000 to 550,000 distinct CDR3 sequences detected, around 10% appear once; the ten largest clones hold around 15%. The material sequenced was PBMCs, mostly from graft donor cells, taken 180 days after TCRalphabeta/CD19-depleted stem cell transplant. The TCR comes from a female patient younger than 10 who had a stem cell transplant for aplastic anemia, so the T cells may come from the graft donor.

The CDR3 protein is CASSLWRETHYEQYF. CDR3 DNA: TGTGCCAGCAGCTTATGGCGGGAGACCCACTACGAGCAGTACTTC. This chain joins TRBV7-3 and TRBJ2-7; TRBD2 matches at 7 bases. Trimming took 2 bases from V and 3 from J; bases not matched to a gene: 7. The CDR3 runs to 15 residues. Germline CDR1 reads SGHTA; CDR2 reads FQGTGA.